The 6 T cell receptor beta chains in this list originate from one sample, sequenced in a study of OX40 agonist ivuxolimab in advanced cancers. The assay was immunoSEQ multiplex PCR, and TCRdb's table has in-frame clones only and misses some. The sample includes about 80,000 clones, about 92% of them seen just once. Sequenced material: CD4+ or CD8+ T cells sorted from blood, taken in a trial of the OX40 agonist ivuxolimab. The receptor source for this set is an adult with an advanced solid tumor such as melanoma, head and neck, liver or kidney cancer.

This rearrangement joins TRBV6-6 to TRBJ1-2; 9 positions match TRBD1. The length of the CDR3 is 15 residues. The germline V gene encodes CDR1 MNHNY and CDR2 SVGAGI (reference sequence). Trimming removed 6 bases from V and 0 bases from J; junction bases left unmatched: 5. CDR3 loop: CASRPQGAANYGYTF. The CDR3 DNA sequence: TGTGCCAGCAGGCCACAGGGGGCAGCTAACTATGGCTACACCTTC.

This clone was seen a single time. In nucleotides, the CDR3 is TGTGCCAGCAGCCAAGAAATAGCAGTAATAGGTGGCAGGGGGACTGAAGCTTTCTTT. Translation: CASSQEIAVIGGRGTEAFF. This chain connects TRBV4-2 to TRBJ1-1; 7 bases match TRBD1. Trimming at V came to 0 bases and at J to 5 bases, leaving 18 bases not matched to a gene. Per the germline V gene, CDR1 is LGHNA and CDR2 is YNFKEQ. The CDR3 has 19 amino acids.

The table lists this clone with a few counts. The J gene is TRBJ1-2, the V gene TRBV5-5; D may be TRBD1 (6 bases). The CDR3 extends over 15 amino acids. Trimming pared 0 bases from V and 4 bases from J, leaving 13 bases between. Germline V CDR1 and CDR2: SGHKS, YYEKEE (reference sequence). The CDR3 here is CASSLGTEALYGYTF. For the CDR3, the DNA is TGTGCCAGCAGCTTGGGGACAGAGGCCCTCTATGGCTACACCTTC.

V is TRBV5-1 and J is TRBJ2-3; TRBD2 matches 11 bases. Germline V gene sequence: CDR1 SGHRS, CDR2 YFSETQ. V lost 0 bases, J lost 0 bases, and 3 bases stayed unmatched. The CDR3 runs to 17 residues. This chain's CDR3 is CASSLDSSGGSTDTQYF. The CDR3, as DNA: TGCGCCAGCAGCTTGGATTCTAGCGGGGGGAGCACAGATACGCAGTATTTT.

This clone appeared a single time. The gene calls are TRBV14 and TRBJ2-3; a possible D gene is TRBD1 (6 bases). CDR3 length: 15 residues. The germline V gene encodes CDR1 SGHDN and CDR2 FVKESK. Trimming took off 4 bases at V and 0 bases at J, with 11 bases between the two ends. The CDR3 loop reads CASSPFGTSTDTQYF. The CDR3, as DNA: TGTGCCAGCAGCCCGTTCGGGACAAGCACAGATACGCAGTATTTT.

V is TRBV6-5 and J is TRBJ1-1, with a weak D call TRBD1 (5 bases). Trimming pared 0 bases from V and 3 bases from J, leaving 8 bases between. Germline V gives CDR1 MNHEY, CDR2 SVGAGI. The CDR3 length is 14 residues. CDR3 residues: CASSYSRGDTEAFF. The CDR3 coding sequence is TGTGCCAGCAGTTACTCGAGGGGAGACACTGAAGCTTTCTTT.